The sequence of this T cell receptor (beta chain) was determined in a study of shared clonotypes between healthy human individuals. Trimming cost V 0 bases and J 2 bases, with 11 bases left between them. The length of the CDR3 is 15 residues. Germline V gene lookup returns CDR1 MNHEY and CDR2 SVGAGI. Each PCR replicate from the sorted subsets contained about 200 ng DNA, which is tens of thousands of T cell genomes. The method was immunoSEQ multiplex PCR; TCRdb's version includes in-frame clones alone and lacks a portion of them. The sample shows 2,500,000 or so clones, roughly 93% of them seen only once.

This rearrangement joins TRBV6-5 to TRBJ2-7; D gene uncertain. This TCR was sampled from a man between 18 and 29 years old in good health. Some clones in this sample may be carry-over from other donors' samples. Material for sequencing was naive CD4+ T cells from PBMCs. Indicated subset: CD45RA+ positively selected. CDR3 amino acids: CASSYSSLGAYEQYF. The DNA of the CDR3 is TGTGCCAGCAGTTACTCTAGTTTGGGCGCCTACGAGCAGTACTTC.